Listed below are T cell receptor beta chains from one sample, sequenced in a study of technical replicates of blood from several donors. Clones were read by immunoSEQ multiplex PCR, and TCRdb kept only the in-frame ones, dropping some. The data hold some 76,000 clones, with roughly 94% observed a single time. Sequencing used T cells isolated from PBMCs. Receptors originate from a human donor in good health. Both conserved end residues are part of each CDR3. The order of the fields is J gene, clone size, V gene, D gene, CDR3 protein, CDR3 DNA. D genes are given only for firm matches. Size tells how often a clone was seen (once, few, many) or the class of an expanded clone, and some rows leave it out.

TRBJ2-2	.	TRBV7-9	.	CASSDSDTGELFF	TGTGCCAGCAGTGACTCAGACACCGGGGAGCTGTTTTTT
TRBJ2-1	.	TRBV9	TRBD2	CASSPSGNSYNEQFF	TGTGCCAGCAGCCCTAGCGGGAACTCCTACAATGAGCAGTTCTTC
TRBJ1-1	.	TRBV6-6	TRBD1	CASSRLEGALNTEAFF	TGTGCCAGCAGTAGATTGGAGGGGGCACTTAACACTGAAGCTTTCTTT
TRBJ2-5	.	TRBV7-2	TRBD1	CASSLSDRGLETQYF	TGTGCCAGCAGCTTAAGTGACAGGGGGTTAGAGACCCAGTACTTC
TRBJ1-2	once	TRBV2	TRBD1	CASSEIQGDGYTF	TGTGCCAGCAGTGAAATACAGGGGGATGGCTACACCTTC
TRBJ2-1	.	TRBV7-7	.	CASSLDGAGYNEQFF	TGTGCTAGCAGCTTAGACGGAGCGGGCTACAATGAGCAGTTCTTC
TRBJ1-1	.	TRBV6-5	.	CASSYVEGNTEAFF	TGTGCCAGCAGTTATGTAGAGGGTAACACTGAAGCTTTCTTT
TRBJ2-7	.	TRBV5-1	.	CASSLAGGQVSYEQYF	TGCGCCAGCAGCTTGGCCGGTGGGCAGGTTAGCTACGAGCAGTACTTC
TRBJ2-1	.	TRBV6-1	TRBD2	CASSEGLAGAYNEQFF	TGTGCCAGCAGTGAAGGACTAGCGGGAGCCTACAATGAGCAGTTCTTC
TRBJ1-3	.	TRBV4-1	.	CASSQGAISGNTIYF	TGCGCCAGCAGCCAGGGGGCAATATCTGGAAACACCATATATTTT
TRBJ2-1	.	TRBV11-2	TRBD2	CASTARLAGESYNEQFF	TGTGCCAGCACAGCCAGACTAGCGGGAGAGTCCTACAATGAGCAGTTCTTC
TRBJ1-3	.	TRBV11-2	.	CASSLRGGLASGNTIYF	TGTGCCAGCAGCCTCCGAGGAGGGCTTGCATCTGGAAACACCATATATTTT
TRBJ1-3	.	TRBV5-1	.	CASSPQGEAGNTIYF	TGCGCCAGCAGCCCCCAGGGTGAAGCTGGAAACACCATATATTTT
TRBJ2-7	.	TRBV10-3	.	CAISDGDGGTYEQYF	TGTGCCATCAGTGACGGGGACGGAGGGACCTACGAGCAGTACTTC
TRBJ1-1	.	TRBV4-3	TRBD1	CASSQEDREDTEAFF	TGCGCCAGCAGCCAGGAGGACAGGGAGGACACTGAAGCTTTCTTT
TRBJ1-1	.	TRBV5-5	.	CASSFSGGSTEAFF	TGTGCCAGCAGCTTTTCGGGAGGGTCCACTGAAGCTTTCTTT
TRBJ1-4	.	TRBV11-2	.	CASSLRQRATNEKLFF	TGTGCCAGCAGCTTGAGACAGAGAGCAACTAATGAAAAACTGTTTTTT
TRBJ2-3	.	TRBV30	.	CAWSLAGTSDTQYF	TGTGCCTGGAGTCTGGCGGGAACTTCAGATACGCAGTATTTT
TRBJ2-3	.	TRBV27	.	CASSFTTSTDTQYF	TGTGCCAGCAGTTTTACTACTAGCACAGATACGCAGTATTTT
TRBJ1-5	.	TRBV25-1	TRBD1	CASRPTGNNQPQHF	TGTGCCAGCCGGCCGACAGGGAACAATCAGCCCCAGCATTTT
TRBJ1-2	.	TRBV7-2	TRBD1	CASSSEGARGSYGYTF	TGTGCCAGCAGCTCCGAGGGGGCCAGGGGAAGCTATGGCTACACCTTC
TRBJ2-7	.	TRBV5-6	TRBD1	CASSGTGSWYEQYF	TGTGCCAGCAGTGGGACAGGTTCATGGTACGAGCAGTACTTC
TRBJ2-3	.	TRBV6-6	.	CASSWTSSTDTQYF	TGTGCCAGCAGTTGGACTTCTAGCACAGATACGCAGTATTTT
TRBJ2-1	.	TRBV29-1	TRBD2	CSVVIAGAFEQFF	TGCAGCGTTGTAATAGCGGGAGCGTTTGAGCAGTTCTTC
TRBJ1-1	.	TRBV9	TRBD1	CASSGGRQGTEAFF	TGTGCCAGCAGCGGAGGTAGACAGGGCACTGAAGCTTTCTTT
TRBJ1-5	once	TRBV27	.	CASSSGRSEDSNQPQHF	TGTGCCAGCAGTTCGGGTAGAAGCGAGGATAGCAATCAGCCCCAGCATTTT
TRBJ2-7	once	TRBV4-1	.	CASSQELAYSYEQYF	TGCGCCAGCAGCCAAGAACTCGCATACTCCTACGAGCAGTACTTC
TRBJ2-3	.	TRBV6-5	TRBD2	CASSTAGVGTDTQYF	TGTGCCAGCAGTACAGCGGGAGTAGGCACAGATACGCAGTATTTT
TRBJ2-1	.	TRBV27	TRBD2	CASSQVGLAGDEQFF	TGTGCCAGCAGTCAAGTAGGACTAGCGGGAGATGAGCAGTTCTTC
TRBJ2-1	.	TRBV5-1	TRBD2	CASSGGLAGIGGNEQFF	TGCGCCAGCAGCGGAGGACTAGCGGGGATAGGGGGAAATGAGCAGTTCTTC
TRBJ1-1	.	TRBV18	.	CASSRRTGDTEAFF	TGTGCCAGCTCCCGCCGAACAGGAGACACTGAAGCTTTCTTT
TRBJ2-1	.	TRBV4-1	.	CASSQTDSYNEQFF	TGCGCCAGCAGCCAGACTGACAGCTACAATGAGCAGTTCTTC
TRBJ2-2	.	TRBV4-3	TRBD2	CASSQERAGGLNTGELFF	TGCGCCAGCAGCCAAGAAAGAGCGGGAGGTCTGAACACCGGGGAGCTGTTTTTT
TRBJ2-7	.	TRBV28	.	CASHPTGPTYEQYF	TGTGCCAGCCACCCCACAGGTCCGACCTACGAGCAGTACTTC
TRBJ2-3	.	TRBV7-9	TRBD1	CASSPGTGWTDTQYF	TGTGCCAGCAGCCCAGGGACAGGGTGGACAGATACGCAGTATTTT
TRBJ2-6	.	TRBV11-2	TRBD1	CASSLRGQGASAGANVLTF	TGTGCCAGCAGCTTAAGAGGACAGGGGGCATCAGCTGGGGCCAACGTCCTGACTTTC
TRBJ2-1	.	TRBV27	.	CASRPGQYSYNEQFF	TGTGCCAGCAGGCCTGGACAGTACTCCTACAATGAGCAGTTCTTC
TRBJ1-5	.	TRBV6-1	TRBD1	CASSEVTGGDQPQHF	TGTGCCAGCAGTGAAGTTACAGGGGGTGATCAGCCCCAGCATTTT
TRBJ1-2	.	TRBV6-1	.	CASSEADWTYYGYTF	TGTGCCAGCAGTGAAGCCGACTGGACTTACTATGGCTACACCTTC
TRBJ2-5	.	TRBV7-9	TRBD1	CASSFTGDGQYF	TGTGCCAGCAGCTTCACAGGGGATGGCCAGTACTTC
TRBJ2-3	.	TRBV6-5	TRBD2	CASSYGLAINTDTQYF	TGTGCCAGCAGTTACGGACTAGCGATCAACACAGATACGCAGTATTTT
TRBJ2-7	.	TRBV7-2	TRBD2	CASSPGTSGYEQYF	TGTGCCAGCAGCCCCGGGACTAGCGGCTACGAGCAGTACTTC
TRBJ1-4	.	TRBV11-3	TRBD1	CASSQGALNNEKLFF	TGTGCCAGCAGCCAGGGGGCGCTGAATAATGAAAAACTGTTTTTT
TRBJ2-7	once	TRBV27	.	CASSLSAGSEQYF	TGTGCCAGCAGTTTATCGGCGGGTAGCGAGCAGTACTTC
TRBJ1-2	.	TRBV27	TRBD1	CASSWDRTNYGYTF	TGTGCCAGCAGTTGGGACAGGACTAACTATGGCTACACCTTC
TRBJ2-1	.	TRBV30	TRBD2	CAWSPGTSFNEQFF	TGTGCCTGGAGTCCCGGGACTAGCTTCAATGAGCAGTTCTTC
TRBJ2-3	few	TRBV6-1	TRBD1	CASSPGTGYTDTQYF	TGTGCCAGCAGCCCAGGGACAGGGTATACAGATACGCAGTATTTT
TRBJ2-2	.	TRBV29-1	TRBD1	CSVRDRGPGELFF	TGCAGCGTCCGGGACAGGGGGCCCGGGGAGCTGTTTTTT
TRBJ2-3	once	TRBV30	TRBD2	CAWRVAGVDTQYF	TGTGCCTGGAGGGTAGCGGGAGTTGATACGCAGTATTTT
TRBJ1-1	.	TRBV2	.	CASSESEEIAFF	TGTGCCAGCAGTGAGAGTGAAGAGATCGCTTTCTTT
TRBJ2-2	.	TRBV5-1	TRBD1	CASSLKPGQGGTGELFF	TGCGCCAGCAGCTTGAAACCGGGACAGGGTGGCACCGGGGAGCTGTTTTTT
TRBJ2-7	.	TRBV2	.	CASSVAAEEQYF	TGTGCCAGCAGTGTGGCAGCGGAAGAGCAGTACTTC
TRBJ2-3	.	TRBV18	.	CASSWGADTQYF	TGTGCCAGCTCATGGGGCGCAGATACGCAGTATTTT
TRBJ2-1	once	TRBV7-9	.	CASSLVAGYTNEQFF	TGTGCCAGCAGCTTAGTGGCGGGATACACTAATGAGCAGTTCTTC
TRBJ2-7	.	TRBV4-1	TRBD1	CASSPRDRPYEQYF	TGCGCCAGCAGCCCCCGGGACAGACCCTACGAGCAGTACTTC
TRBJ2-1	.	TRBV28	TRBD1	CASRGAVDRGNEQFF	TGTGCCAGCAGGGGTGCCGTGGACAGGGGCAATGAGCAGTTCTTC
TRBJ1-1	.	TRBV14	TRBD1	CASSLNRGLGTEAFF	TGTGCCAGCAGCCTGAACAGGGGGCTGGGCACTGAAGCTTTCTTT
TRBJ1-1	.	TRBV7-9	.	CASSKDGQLMNTEAFF	TGTGCCAGCAGCAAGGATGGACAGCTCATGAACACTGAAGCTTTCTTT
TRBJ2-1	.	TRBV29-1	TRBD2	CSVLGEGLKHNEQFF	TGCAGCGTGCTTGGGGAGGGTCTTAAGCACAATGAGCAGTTCTTC